This passage covers 9 T cell receptor beta chains from one sample sequenced in a study of T cell repertoires in ileal Crohn's disease. The assay was immunoSEQ multiplex PCR, and TCRdb's table has in-frame clones only and misses some. Among roughly 6,000 clones, about 76% were seen once, and the ten largest hold roughly 17%. Sequenced input: ileal tissue. Source of these receptors: an adult with Crohn's disease.

The V gene is TRBV7-9, the J gene TRBJ1-2; 7 nucleotides agree with TRBD1. Germline V CDR1 and CDR2: SEHNR, FQNEAQ (reference sequence). V was pared by 5 bases and J by 7 bases, with 1 base of the junction left unmatched. The CDR3 is 11 residues long. This chain's CDR3 is CASSAGGGYTF. CDR3 nucleotides: TGTGCCAGCAGCGCAGGGGGTGGCTACACCTTC.

In this sample, this clone turned up once. The genes are TRBV27 and TRBJ1-2; 8 bases fit TRBD1. CDR1 and CDR2 from the germline V gene are MNHEY and SMNVEV (reference sequence). The J segment lost 7 bases and the V segment lost 6 bases, leaving 13 bases of the junction unmatched. This CDR3 is built from 15 residues. CDR3: CASSLRGQGASGYTF. The CDR3 DNA sequence: TGTGCCAGCAGCCTACGTGGACAGGGTGCAAGTGGCTACACCTTC.

This chain uses TRBV7-6 with TRBJ2-7; 8 positions match TRBD1. The CDR3 totals 15 residues. Germline V lookup: CDR1 SGHVS, CDR2 FNYEAQ. After removal of 5 bases from V and 1 base from J, the junction contained 7 bases not matched to a gene. CDR3 amino acids: CASSKIQGGSYEQYF. CDR3 sequence (DNA): TGTGCCAGCAGCAAAATACAGGGGGGATCCTACGAGCAGTACTTC.

This clone came up a few times. The chain recombines TRBV7-2 with TRBJ2-7; the match to TRBD2 covers 10 bases. The CDR3 is 16 amino acids. CDR1 SGHTA and CDR2 FQGNSA come from the germline V gene. V was pared by 3 bases and J by 0 bases, with 5 bases of the junction left unmatched. The CDR3 sequence: CASSFYSSGSSYEQYF. The CDR3 bases are TGTGCCAGCAGCTTTTATTCTAGCGGGAGCTCCTACGAGCAGTACTTC.

The V call is TRBV27, the J call TRBJ2-5; no definite D call. Trimming stripped 3 bases from V and 4 bases from J, with 9 bases between. This CDR3 comprises 13 residues. Looked up from germline, CDR1 is MNHEY and CDR2 is SMNVEV (reference sequence). The CDR3 DNA sequence: TGTGCCAGCAGTTTGAGAAGGAGAGAGACCCAGTACTTC. This gives the protein CASSLRRRETQYF.

The genes are TRBV4-3 and TRBJ2-5; D is uncertain. Germline CDR1 is LGHNA and CDR2 is YSLEER. With 1 base removed from V and 1 base from J, the gap between germline ends came to 10 bases. The CDR3 is 15 residues long. CDR3 in amino acids: CASSQGGSLQETQYF. CDR3 nucleotides: TGCGCCAGCAGCCAAGGAGGTAGTCTCCAAGAGACCCAGTACTTC.

The chain combines TRBV30 with TRBJ2-5, with D possibly TRBD1 on 6 matching bases. V gave up 6 bases and J gave up 4 bases, with 18 bases separating them. CDR1 GTSNPN and CDR2 SVGIG come from the germline V gene (reference sequence). CDR3 length: 14 amino acids. The CDR3 protein is CACSPTGIRETQYF. The DNA of the CDR3 is TGTGCCTGTTCACCCACAGGGATCAGAGAGACCCAGTACTTC.

V usage is TRBV5-1 and J usage is TRBJ2-3; a possible D gene is TRBD2 (6 bases). Between the trimmed V and J ends, which lost 6 bases and 4 bases, there was a span of 12 bases. Germline V lookup: CDR1 SGHRS, CDR2 YFSETQ. The CDR3 totals 13 residues. CDR3 residues: CASTRDFPDTQYF. CDR3 DNA: TGCGCCAGCACCCGGGACTTCCCAGATACGCAGTATTTT.

This clone was observed a handful of times. This sequence joins TRBV5-6 and TRBJ2-1; D might be TRBD2 (5 bases). The length of the CDR3 is 13 residues. The ends were cut back, 0 bases at V and 6 bases at J, with 7 bases in the middle. The V gene's germline CDR1 is SGHDT and CDR2 YYEEEE. CDR3: CASSLVSGNEQFF. DNA of the CDR3: TGTGCCAGCAGCTTGGTCAGCGGCAATGAGCAGTTCTTC. Looking up the rest from reference TRBV5-6 and TRBJ2-1 gives the full variable domain: DAGVTQSPTHLIKTRGQQVTLRCSPKSGHDTVSWYQQALGQGPQFIFQYYEEEERQRGNFPDRFSGHQFPNYSSELNVNALLLGDSALYLCASSLVSGNEQFFGPGTRLTVL.